This T cell receptor (beta chain) was documented in a study of PD-1 blockade in classical Hodgkin lymphoma. Study-level results: Baseline TCR diversity was reportedly lower in newly diagnosed patients than in healthy donors. It was reported as lower still in relapsed/refractory patients.

The sample's time point: newly diagnosed, previously untreated cHL patient sample. The V segment lost 4 bases and the J segment 14 bases; nucleotides outside the gene matches: 11. This CDR3 is 13 amino acids long. The germline CDR1 and CDR2 sequences are GTSNPN and SVGIG (reference sequence). As regards this clone: Its antigen is not known.

Sequenced by immunoSEQ multiplex PCR; TCRdb stores in-frame clones only, minus some. This repertoire shows about 17,000 clones, 87% found once; its top ten account for about 4.2%. V is TRBV30 and J is TRBJ2-1; 10 bases agree with TRBD1. The TCR comes from a human donor with classical Hodgkin lymphoma. Material: peripheral blood mononuclear cells (PBMCs). The CDR3 DNA is TGTGCCTGGACCTCGTCGGGGACAGGGGAAAAGTTCTTC. Residues: CAWTSSGTGEKFF.